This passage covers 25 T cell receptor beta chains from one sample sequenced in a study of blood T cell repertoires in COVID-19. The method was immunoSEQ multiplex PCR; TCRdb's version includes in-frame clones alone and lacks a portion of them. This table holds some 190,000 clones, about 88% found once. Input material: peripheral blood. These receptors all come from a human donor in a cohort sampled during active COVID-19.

CDR3 in DNA: TGTGCCAGCTCACGCTCGTCCGGGACAGGGGCTATCGAGCAGTACTTC. Protein: CASSRSSGTGAIEQYF. V is TRBV18 and J is TRBJ2-7; TRBD1 matches at 10 bases. This CDR3 is 16 amino acids long. In germline, CDR1 is KGHSH, CDR2 LQKENI. The trim removed 4 bases at V and 6 bases at J, leaving 12 bases unmatched.

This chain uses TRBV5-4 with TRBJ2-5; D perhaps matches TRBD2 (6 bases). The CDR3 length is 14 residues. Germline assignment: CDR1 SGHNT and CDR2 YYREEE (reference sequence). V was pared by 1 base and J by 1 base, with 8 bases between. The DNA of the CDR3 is TGTGCCAGCAGCTTGCGGGGGAGCCAAGAGACCCAGTACTTC. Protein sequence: CASSLRGSQETQYF.

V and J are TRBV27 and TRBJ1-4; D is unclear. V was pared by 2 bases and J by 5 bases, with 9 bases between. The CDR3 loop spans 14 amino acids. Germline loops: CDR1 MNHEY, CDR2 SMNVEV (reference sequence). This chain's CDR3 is CASSLLAGNEKLFF. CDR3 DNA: TGTGCCAGCAGTTTACTGGCAGGAAATGAAAAACTGTTTTTT.

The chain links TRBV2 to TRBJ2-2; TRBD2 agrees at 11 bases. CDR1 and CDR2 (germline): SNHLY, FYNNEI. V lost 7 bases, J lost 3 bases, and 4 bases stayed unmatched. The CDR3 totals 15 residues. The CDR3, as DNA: TGTGCCAGCACCAGGGGACTAGCGGACACCGGGGAGCTGTTTTTT. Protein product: CASTRGLADTGELFF.

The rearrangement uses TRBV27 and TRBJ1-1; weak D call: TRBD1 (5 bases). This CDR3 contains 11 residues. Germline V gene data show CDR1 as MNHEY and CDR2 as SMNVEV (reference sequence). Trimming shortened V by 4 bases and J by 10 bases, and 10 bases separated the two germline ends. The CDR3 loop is CASSSSQGAFF. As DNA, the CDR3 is TGTGCCAGCAGTTCCTCTCAGGGAGCTTTCTTT.

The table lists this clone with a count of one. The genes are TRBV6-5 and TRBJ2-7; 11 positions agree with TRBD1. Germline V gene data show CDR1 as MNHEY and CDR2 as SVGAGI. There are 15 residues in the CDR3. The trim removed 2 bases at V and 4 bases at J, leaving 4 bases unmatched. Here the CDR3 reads CASSYRDRGTYEQYF. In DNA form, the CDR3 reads TGTGCCAGCAGTTACCGGGACAGGGGGACGTACGAGCAGTACTTC.

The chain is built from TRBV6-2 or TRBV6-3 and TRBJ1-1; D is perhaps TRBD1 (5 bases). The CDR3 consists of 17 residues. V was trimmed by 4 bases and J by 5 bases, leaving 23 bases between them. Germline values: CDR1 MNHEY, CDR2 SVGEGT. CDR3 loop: CASSWGEGILWETEAFF. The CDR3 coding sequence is TGTGCCAGCAGTTGGGGGGAAGGGATTCTCTGGGAAACTGAAGCTTTCTTT.

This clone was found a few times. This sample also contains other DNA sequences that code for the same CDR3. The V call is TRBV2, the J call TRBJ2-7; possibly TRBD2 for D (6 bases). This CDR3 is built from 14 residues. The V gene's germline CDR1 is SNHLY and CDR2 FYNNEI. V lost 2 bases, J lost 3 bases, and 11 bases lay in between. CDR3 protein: CASSERRGNYEQYF. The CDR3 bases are TGTGCCAGCAGTGAACGGCGGGGTAACTACGAGCAGTACTTC.

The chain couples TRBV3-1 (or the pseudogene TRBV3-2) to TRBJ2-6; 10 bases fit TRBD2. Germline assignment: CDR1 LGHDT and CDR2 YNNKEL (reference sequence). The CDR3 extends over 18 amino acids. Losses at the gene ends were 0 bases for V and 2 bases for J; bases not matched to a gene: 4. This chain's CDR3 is CASSQDRLAGAGANVLTF. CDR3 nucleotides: TGTGCCAGCAGCCAAGACCGCCTAGCGGGAGCTGGGGCCAACGTCCTGACTTTC.

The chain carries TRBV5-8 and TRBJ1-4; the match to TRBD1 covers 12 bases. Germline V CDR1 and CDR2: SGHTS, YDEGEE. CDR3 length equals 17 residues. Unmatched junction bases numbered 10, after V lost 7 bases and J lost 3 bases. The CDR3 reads CASSPGQGAKSNEKLFF. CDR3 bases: TGTGCCAGCTCACCGGGACAGGGGGCGAAATCTAATGAAAAACTGTTTTTT.

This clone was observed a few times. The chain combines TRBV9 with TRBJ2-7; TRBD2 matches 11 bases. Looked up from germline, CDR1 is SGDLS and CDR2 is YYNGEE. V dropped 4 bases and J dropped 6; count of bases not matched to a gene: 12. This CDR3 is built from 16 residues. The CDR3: CASSTGLAGAQFEQYF. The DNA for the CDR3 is TGTGCCAGCAGCACTGGACTAGCGGGTGCCCAATTCGAGCAGTACTTC.

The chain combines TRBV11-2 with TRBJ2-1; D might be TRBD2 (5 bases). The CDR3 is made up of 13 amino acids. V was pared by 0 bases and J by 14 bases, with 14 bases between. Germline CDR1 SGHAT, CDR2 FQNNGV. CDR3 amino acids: CASSLEVGGSKFF. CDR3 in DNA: TGTGCCAGCAGCTTAGAAGTTGGTGGGAGCAAGTTCTTC.

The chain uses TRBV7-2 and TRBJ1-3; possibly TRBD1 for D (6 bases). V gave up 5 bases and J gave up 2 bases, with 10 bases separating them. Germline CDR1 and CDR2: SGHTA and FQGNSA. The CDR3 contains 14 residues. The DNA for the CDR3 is TGTGCCAGCAGCCCAACAGGGCCTGGAAACACCATATATTTT. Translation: CASSPTGPGNTIYF.

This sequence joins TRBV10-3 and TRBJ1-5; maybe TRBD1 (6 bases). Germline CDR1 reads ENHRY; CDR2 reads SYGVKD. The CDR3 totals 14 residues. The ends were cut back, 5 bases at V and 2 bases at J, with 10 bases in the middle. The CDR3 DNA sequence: TGTGCCATCAGTCAACGGACAGGCAATCAGCCCCAGCATTTT. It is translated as CAISQRTGNQPQHF.

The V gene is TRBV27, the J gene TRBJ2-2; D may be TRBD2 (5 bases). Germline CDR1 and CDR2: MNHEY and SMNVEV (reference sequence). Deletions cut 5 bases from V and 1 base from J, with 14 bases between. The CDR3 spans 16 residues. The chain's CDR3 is CASSHPTGMNTGELFF. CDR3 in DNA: TGTGCCAGCAGTCACCCGACCGGGATGAACACCGGGGAGCTGTTTTTT.

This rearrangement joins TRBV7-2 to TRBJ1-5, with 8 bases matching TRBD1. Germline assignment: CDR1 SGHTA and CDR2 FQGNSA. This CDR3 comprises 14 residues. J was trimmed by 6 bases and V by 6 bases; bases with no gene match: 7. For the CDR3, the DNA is TGTGCCAGCAGTGGGCAGGGGGCGGTTCAGCCCCAGCATTTT. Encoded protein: CASSGQGAVQPQHF.

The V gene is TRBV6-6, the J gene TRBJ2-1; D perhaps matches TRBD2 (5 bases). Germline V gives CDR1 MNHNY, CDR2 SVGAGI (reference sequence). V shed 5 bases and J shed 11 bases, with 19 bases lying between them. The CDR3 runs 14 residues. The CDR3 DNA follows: TGTGCCAGCAGTCCTTCTTTGGACTCCGGAAAGCAGTTCTTC. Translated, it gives CASSPSLDSGKQFF.

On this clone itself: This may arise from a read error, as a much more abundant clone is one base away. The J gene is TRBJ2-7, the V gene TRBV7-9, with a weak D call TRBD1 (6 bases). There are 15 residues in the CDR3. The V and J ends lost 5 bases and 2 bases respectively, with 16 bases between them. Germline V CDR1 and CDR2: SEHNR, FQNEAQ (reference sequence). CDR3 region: CASSISGDGAYEQYF. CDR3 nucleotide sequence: TGTGCCAGCAGCATCTCAGGGGATGGGGCCTACGAGCAGTACTTC.

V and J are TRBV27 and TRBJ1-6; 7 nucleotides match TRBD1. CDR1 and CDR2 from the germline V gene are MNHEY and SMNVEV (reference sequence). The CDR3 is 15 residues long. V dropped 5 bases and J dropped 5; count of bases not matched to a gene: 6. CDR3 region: CASSTRQGDNSPLHF. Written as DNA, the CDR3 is TGTGCCAGCAGTACCAGACAGGGTGATAATTCACCCCTCCACTTT.

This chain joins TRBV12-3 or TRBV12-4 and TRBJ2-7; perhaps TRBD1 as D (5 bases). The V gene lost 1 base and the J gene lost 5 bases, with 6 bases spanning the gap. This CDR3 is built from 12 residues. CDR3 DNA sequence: TGTGCCAGCAGTTTAGGCAGGGACGAGCAGTACTTC. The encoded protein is CASSLGRDEQYF.

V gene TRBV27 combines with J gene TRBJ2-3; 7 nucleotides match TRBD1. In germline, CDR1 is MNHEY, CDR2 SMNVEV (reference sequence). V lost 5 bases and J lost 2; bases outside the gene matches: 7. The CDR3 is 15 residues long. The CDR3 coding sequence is TGTGCCAGCAGTGTTATGACAGGGCCCACAGATACGCAGTATTTT. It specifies CASSVMTGPTDTQYF.

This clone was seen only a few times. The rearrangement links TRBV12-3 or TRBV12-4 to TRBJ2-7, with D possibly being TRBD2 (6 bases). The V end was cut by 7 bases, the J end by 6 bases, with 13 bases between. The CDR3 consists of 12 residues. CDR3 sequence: CASTRGLSEQYF. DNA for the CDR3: TGTGCCAGCACCCGGGGGTTGTCCGAGCAGTACTTC.

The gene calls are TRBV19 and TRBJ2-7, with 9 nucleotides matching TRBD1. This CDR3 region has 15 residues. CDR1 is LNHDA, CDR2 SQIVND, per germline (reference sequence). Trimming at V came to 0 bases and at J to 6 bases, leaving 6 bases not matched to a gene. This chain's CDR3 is CASSIDGTGISEQYF. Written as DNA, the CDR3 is TGTGCCAGTAGTATAGATGGGACAGGGATCTCCGAGCAGTACTTC.

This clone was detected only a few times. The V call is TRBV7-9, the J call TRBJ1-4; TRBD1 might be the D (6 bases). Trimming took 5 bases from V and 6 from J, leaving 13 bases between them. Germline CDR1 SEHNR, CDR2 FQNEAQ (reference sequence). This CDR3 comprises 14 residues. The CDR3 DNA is TGTGCCAGCAGCCAGGGGATCACGGATGAAAAACTGTTTTTT. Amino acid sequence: CASSQGITDEKLFF.

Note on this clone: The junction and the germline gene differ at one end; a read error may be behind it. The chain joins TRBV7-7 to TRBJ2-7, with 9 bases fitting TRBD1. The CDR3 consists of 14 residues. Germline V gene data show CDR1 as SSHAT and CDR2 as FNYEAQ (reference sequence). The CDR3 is CASSQGQGSYEQYF. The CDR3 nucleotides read TGTGCTAGCAGCCAGGGACAGGGTAGCTACGAGCAGTACTTC.